This T cell receptor (beta chain) was profiled in a study of T cell changes during pregnancy in multiple sclerosis. TCRdb's table, derived via immunoSEQ multiplex PCR, lists solely in-frame clones and lacks some. The table has 40,000 or so clones, roughly 91% seen once. Between the trimmed V and J ends, which lost 10 bases and 4 bases, there was a span of 11 bases. Germline lookup yields CDR1 KGHSH and CDR2 LQKENI. This CDR3 is built from 13 residues. The TCR sequence derives from a female donor in good health, enrolled as a control in a pregnancy study. The chain combines TRBV18 with TRBJ2-6; D gene ambiguous. This specimen was CD4+ T cells from peripheral blood mononuclear cells, taken after pregnancy. The CDR3: CATHFSGANVLTF. The CDR3 coding sequence is TGTGCCACCCACTTTTCCGGGGCCAACGTCCTGACTTTC.